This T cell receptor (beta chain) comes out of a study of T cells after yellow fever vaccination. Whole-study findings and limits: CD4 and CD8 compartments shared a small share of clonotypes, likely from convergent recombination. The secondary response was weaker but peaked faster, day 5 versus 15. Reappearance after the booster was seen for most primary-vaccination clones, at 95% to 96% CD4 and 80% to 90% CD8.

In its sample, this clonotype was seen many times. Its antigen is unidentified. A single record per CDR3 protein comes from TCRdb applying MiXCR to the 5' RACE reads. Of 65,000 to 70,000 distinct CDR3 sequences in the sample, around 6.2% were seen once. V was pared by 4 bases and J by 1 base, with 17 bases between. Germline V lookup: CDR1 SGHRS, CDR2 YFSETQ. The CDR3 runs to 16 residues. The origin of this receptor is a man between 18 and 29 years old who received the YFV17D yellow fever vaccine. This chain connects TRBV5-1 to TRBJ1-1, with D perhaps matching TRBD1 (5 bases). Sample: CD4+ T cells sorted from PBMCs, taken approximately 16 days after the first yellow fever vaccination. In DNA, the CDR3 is TGCGCCAGCAGCGCCTGGGGAGGGACGGCGAACACTGAAGCTTTCTTT. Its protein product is CASSAWGGTANTEAFF.